The rows below give T cell receptor beta chains drawn from one sample of a study of cytomegalovirus exposure and HLA in healthy donors. Sequencing was performed with immunoSEQ multiplex PCR; in TCRdb, only in-frame clones are kept and a portion is missing. The sample shows just under 75,000 clones, 94% of them seen only once. The source material was PBMCs. The receptors shown here come from a woman aged 18-29 years in good health and CMV-seropositive. Each CDR3 is given with its conserved first and last residue. D genes are given only for firm matches. Size values are once, few and many counts, or a class for expanded clones, and some rows have none.

D gene,CDR3 length,J gene,V gene,clone size,CDR3 DNA,CDR3 protein
TRBD2,16,TRBJ2-1,TRBV4-1,-,TGCGCCAGCAGCCGCTCGCTAGCGGGGGGGTACGATGAGCAGTTCTTC,CASSRSLAGGYDEQFF
TRBD1,14,TRBJ2-5,TRBV7-2,-,TGTGCCAGCAGCATCGGGACAGTGCAAGAGACCCAGTACTTC,CASSIGTVQETQYF
TRBD1,17,TRBJ2-1,TRBV29-1,-,TGCAGCGTTCTGGGGCCGGGACAGCGGAATTCCTACAATGAGCAGTTCTTC,CSVLGPGQRNSYNEQFF
TRBD2,16,TRBJ2-3,TRBV7-9,-,TGTGCCAGCAGCCCGCCCGGGACTAGGTCAACAGATACGCAGTATTTT,CASSPPGTRSTDTQYF
TRBD1,15,TRBJ1-1,TRBV5-1,-,TGCGCCAGCAGCCCAGGACAGGTTTGGAACACTGAAGCTTTCTTT,CASSPGQVWNTEAFF
TRBD1,14,TRBJ1-5,TRBV28,-,TGTGCCAGCAGCGAAAACAGGGGGCGCGAGGCCCAGCATTTT,CASSENRGREAQHF
-,15,TRBJ2-2,TRBV2,-,TGTGCCAGCAGTTTGGGCAGACCGAACACCGGGGAGCTGTTTTTT,CASSLGRPNTGELFF
-,15,TRBJ1-3,TRBV18,-,TGTGCCAGCTCACCTGGAGGAACCTCTGGAAACACCATATATTTT,CASSPGGTSGNTIYF
-,15,TRBJ2-2,TRBV5-1,-,TGCGCCAGCAGCTTGGATAGGGGCGTCGGCGGGGAGCTGTTTTTT,CASSLDRGVGGELFF
-,13,TRBJ2-3,TRBV11-3,once,TGTGCCAGCAGCACTGACTACACAGATACGCAGTATTTT,CASSTDYTDTQYF
-,11,TRBJ1-5,TRBV5-8,-,TGTGCCAGCAGCTTTGCGCAGCCCCAGCATTTT,CASSFAQPQHF
-,15,TRBJ1-5,TRBV2,-,TGTGCCAGCAGTCCCAGGACTGACAGCAATCAGCCCCAGCATTTT,CASSPRTDSNQPQHF
-,15,TRBJ1-3,TRBV28,-,TGTGCCAGCAGTTTAGGGACAACCTATGGAAACACCATATATTTT,CASSLGTTYGNTIYF
-,15,TRBJ2-5,TRBV7-2,-,TGTGCCAGCAGCTTAATACCGGGAGAGCGGGAGACCCAGTACTTC,CASSLIPGERETQYF
-,14,TRBJ1-3,TRBV7-2,-,TGTGCCAGCAGCTTAGGGGCACGGAGAAACACCATATATTTT,CASSLGARRNTIYF
-,13,TRBJ1-3,TRBV9,-,TGTGCCAGCAGTGAGGGCGTTGGAAACACCATATATTTT,CASSEGVGNTIYF
-,14,TRBJ1-2,TRBV29-1,-,TGCAGCGGAGCGCAGCTTGGTGCTAACTATGGCTACACCTTC,CSGAQLGANYGYTF
TRBD1,15,TRBJ1-4,TRBV4-1,-,TGCGCCGCGAGGGCTACAGGGGGGGAAAATGAAAAACTGTTTTTT,CAARATGGENEKLFF
-,15,TRBJ2-1,TRBV7-2,-,TGTGCCAGCTCGTTTGAGGGTGCGGCCTACAATGAGCAGTTCTTC,CASSFEGAAYNEQFF
-,15,TRBJ2-6,TRBV25-1,-,TGTGCCAGCAGTGAGCTTAGCTCTGGGGCCAACGTCCTGACTTTC,CASSELSSGANVLTF
-,15,TRBJ1-2,TRBV5-6,-,TGTGCCAGCAGCCAGAGGACAGCACCTCACTATGGCTACACCTTC,CASSQRTAPHYGYTF
-,14,TRBJ2-2,TRBV27,few,TGTGCCAGCAGTTTTGGCGGGGCCACCGGGGAGCTGTTTTTT,CASSFGGATGELFF
-,18,TRBJ1-4,TRBV27,-,TGTGCCAGCAGTTTATTCAAGACGACAGGAGCTCTTAGTGAAAAACTGTTTTTT,CASSLFKTTGALSEKLFF
TRBD2,16,TRBJ2-2,TRBV5-1,-,TGCGCCAGCAGCCCCGGGGGAGCGGGGGGAGCCGGGGAGCTGTTTTTT,CASSPGGAGGAGELFF
-,11,TRBJ1-6,TRBV2,-,TGTGCCAGCAGGTACACTTCACCCCTCCACTTT,CASRYTSPLHF
TRBD1,12,TRBJ1-5,TRBV6-1,once,TGTGCCAGCACCGCAGGGGGTCAGCCCCAGCATTTT,CASTAGGQPQHF
TRBD1,13,TRBJ1-5,TRBV28,-,TGTGCCAGCACGGACAGGTGGAATCAGCCCCAGCATTTT,CASTDRWNQPQHF
TRBD2,16,TRBJ2-1,TRBV5-4,few,TGTGCCAGCAGCTCGACTAGCGGGTCGGACTACAATGAGCAGTTCTTC,CASSSTSGSDYNEQFF
-,17,TRBJ2-1,TRBV5-1,once,TGCGCCAGCAGCTTGTCTGGACTGAGCAGGGGAGTGGATGAGCAGTTCTTC,CASSLSGLSRGVDEQFF
TRBD1,14,TRBJ1-6,TRBV30,-,TGTGCCTGGAGCACAGGGGGGTATAATTCACCCCTCCACTTT,CAWSTGGYNSPLHF
-,15,TRBJ2-1,TRBV9,-,TGTGCCAGCAGCGTGGGACAACTCTCCTACAATGAGCAGTTCTTC,CASSVGQLSYNEQFF
TRBD1,16,TRBJ2-7,TRBV29-1,once,TGCAGCGTTGATTCCGGGACAGGGGGCCGGGGCTACGAGCAGTACTTC,CSVDSGTGGRGYEQYF
TRBD2,17,TRBJ2-3,TRBV27,-,TGTGCCAGCAGTTTAGGGCATAGCGGGTACTCGACAGATACGCAGTATTTT,CASSLGHSGYSTDTQYF
-,13,TRBJ2-5,TRBV10-3,once,TGTGCCATCAGTGTACCCGGGAAAGAGACCCAGTACTTC,CAISVPGKETQYF
-,14,TRBJ2-2,TRBV6-4,-,TGTGCCAGCAGACCGACAGGGAGGACCGGGGAGCTGTTTTTT,CASRPTGRTGELFF
-,15,TRBJ2-2,TRBV4-1,-,TGCGCCAGCAGCCCGGGACACGCGAACACCGGGGAGCTGTTTTTT,CASSPGHANTGELFF
TRBD1,16,TRBJ2-1,TRBV13,-,TGTGCCAGCAGCTTAGAAGGGGGCCCCTCCTACAATGAGCAGTTCTTC,CASSLEGGPSYNEQFF
TRBD1,13,TRBJ1-2,TRBV28,once,TGTGCCAGCATCCCGGGACAGGGGTTTGGCTACACCTTC,CASIPGQGFGYTF
-,16,TRBJ2-7,TRBV6-1,-,TGTGCCAGCAGTGAAGCGCTGCAGGTTAGCTCCTACGAGCAGTACTTC,CASSEALQVSSYEQYF
-,14,TRBJ2-1,TRBV5-1,few,TGCGCCAGCAGCTTGGTTAAGGGGGACAATGAGCAGTTCTTC,CASSLVKGDNEQFF
-,15,TRBJ1-1,TRBV5-8,-,TGTGCCAGCAGCTTGACGCAGGGCAGGAACACTGAAGCTTTCTTT,CASSLTQGRNTEAFF
-,20,TRBJ1-6,TRBV21-1,-,TGTGCCAGCAGCACGCAGCACAGGGGGCTCTGGAGCTCCTATAATTCACCCCTCCACTTT,CASSTQHRGLWSSYNSPLHF
-,16,TRBJ1-6,TRBV11-2,-,TGTGCCAGCAGCTTAGATCTGGGAGGGTTTCTTTCACCCCTCCACTTT,CASSLDLGGFLSPLHF
TRBD2,15,TRBJ2-3,TRBV2,-,TGTGCCAGCAGGGCTAGCGGGGGGTTAACAGATACGCAGTATTTT,CASRASGGLTDTQYF
-,13,TRBJ1-6,TRBV4-2,-,TGTGCCAGCAGCCTGGCCTTTAATTCACCCCTCCACTTT,CASSLAFNSPLHF
TRBD2,15,TRBJ2-1,TRBV5-1,-,TGCGCCAGCAGCCCGCCTAGCGGGGTTTACAATGAGCAGTTCTTC,CASSPPSGVYNEQFF